This T cell receptor beta chain stems from a study of monozygotic twins with inflammatory bowel disease. Germline lookup yields CDR1 MNHNS and CDR2 SASEGT. The CDR3 length is 13 residues. TCRdb re-analyzed the 5' RACE reads; it lists each CDR3 protein once, without DNA. This table lists 350,000 to 500,000 distinct CDR3 sequences. The rearrangement links TRBV6-1 to TRBJ1-1; TCRdb names TRBD1, which stays unverified in the absence of DNA. This TCR was sampled from a human donor with ulcerative colitis or Crohn's disease, or a healthy co-twin of an affected twin (not recorded which). Sequencing was carried out using blood. The CDR3 region is CASSDRARTEAFF.